This T cell receptor beta chain comes out of a study of blood T cell repertoires in COVID-19. In the study overall: The study drew acute and convalescent COVID-19 samples from the United States, Italy and Spain.

The germline V gene has CDR1 SGHNT and CDR2 YYREEE (reference sequence). The CDR3 length is 13 residues. V shed 3 bases and J 2 bases; nucleotides not matched to a gene: 2. Original handling: Estimation of nucleated cell counts was performed using reference gene primer amplification. TCRdb's copy holds only in-frame clones and misses some; the assay was immunoSEQ multiplex PCR. The DNA was the basis for D and trimming; V, J and clone size are from that table. This sample yields approximately 150,000 clones, of which around 87% are seen a single time; approximately 2.8% belongs to the top ten. Source material: peripheral blood. The TCR comes from a woman in her fifties or sixties with active COVID-19. V gene TRBV5-4 combines with J gene TRBJ2-7; TRBD1 matches at 7 bases. The CDR3: CASSWDRAYEQYF. The CDR3 DNA sequence: TGTGCCAGCAGCTGGGACAGAGCCTACGAGCAGTACTTC.